This T cell receptor beta chain derives from a study of shared clonotypes between healthy human individuals. The CDR3 extends over 18 amino acids. V lost 1 base and J lost 0; bases outside the gene matches: 7. Germline assignment: CDR1 SGHTA and CDR2 FQGNSA. CD8 cells regarded as naive lacked CD45RO, were positively chosen for CCR7, and omitted terminally differentiated effector memory CD45RA+ cells. Profiled with immunoSEQ multiplex PCR; TCRdb holds only in-frame clones, not every one. The table lists some 1,900,000 clones, roughly 95% of them singletons. The J gene is TRBJ2-2, the V gene TRBV7-2; 8 bases match TRBD1. Sequenced sample: naive CD8+ T cells sorted from blood. The sequence derives from a man aged 18 to 30 in good health. The CDR3 is CASSLGARTGSNTGELFF. CDR3 DNA: TGTGCCAGCAGCTTAGGAGCTAGGACAGGGTCGAACACCGGGGAGCTGTTTTTT. Full variable domain (rest looked up from reference TRBV7-2 and TRBJ2-2): GAGVSQSPSNKVTEKGKDVELRCDPISGHTALYWYRQSLGQGLEFLIYFQGNSAPDKSGLPSDRFSAERTGGSVSTLTIQRTQQEDSAVYLCASSLGARTGSNTGELFFGEGSRLTVL.